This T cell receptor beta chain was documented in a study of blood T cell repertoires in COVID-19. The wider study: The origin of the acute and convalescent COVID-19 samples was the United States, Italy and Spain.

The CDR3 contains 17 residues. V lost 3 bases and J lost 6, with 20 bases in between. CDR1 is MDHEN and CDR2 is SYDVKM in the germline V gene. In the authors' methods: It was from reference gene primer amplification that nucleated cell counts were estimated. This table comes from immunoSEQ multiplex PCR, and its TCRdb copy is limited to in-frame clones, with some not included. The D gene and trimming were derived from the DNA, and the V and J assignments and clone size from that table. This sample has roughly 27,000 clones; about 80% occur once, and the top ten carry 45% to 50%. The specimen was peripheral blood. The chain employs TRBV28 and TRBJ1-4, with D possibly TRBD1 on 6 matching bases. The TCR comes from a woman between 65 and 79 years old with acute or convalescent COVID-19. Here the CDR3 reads CASSLAGGLRADEKLFF. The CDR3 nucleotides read TGTGCCAGCAGTTTGGCGGGGGGCTTGAGAGCGGATGAAAAACTGTTTTTT.